These 21 T cell receptor beta chains were all obtained from the same sample, sequenced in a study of T cell changes during pregnancy in multiple sclerosis. Repertoires were generated with immunoSEQ multiplex PCR, while TCRdb's copy carries only in-frame clones and drops some. The table has about 86,000 clones, around 93% seen once. The sample in question was peripheral blood, obtained in the first trimester of pregnancy. The receptors stem from a female donor in good health, enrolled as a control in a pregnancy study.

Ten or more counts support this clone. This rearrangement joins TRBV7-9 to TRBJ2-7; tentatively, D is TRBD2 (7 bases). Germline CDR1 reads SEHNR; CDR2 reads FQNEAQ (reference sequence). This CDR3 is built from 17 residues. V lost 4 bases, J lost 6 bases, and 25 bases lay in between. CDR3 DNA: TGTGCCAGCAGCTCAACTAGGGGGACTACTCCCCTATGCGAGCAGTACTTC. Translation: CASSSTRGTTPLCEQYF.

V and J are TRBV9 and TRBJ2-3, with 9 bases matching TRBD1. The CDR3 length is 15 residues. Unmatched junction bases numbered 6, after V lost 3 bases and J lost 4 bases. From germline, CDR1 is SGDLS and CDR2 YYNGEE. The CDR3 reads CASSGTGVRADTQYF. DNA for the CDR3: TGTGCCAGCAGCGGGACAGGGGTTCGTGCAGATACGCAGTATTTT.

The V and J genes are TRBV2 and TRBJ2-2; D may be TRBD2 (5 bases). The germline V and J ends were trimmed by 3 bases and 7 bases, with 9 bases remaining between them. Germline CDR1 is SNHLY and CDR2 is FYNNEI. This CDR3 is 13 amino acids long. The CDR3 spells CASSEGAVGELFF. The CDR3 DNA reads as TGTGCCAGCAGTGAGGGAGCGGTCGGGGAGCTGTTTTTT.

About this clone: Distinct nucleotide sequences in the sample also encode this CDR3. This chain uses TRBV9 with TRBJ2-7; a weak D match, TRBD1 (6 bases). V was pared by 3 bases and J by 4 bases, with 8 bases between. This CDR3 is 12 amino acids long. CDR1 and CDR2 from the germline V gene are SGDLS and YYNGEE. The CDR3 reads CASSAQGYEQYF. The CDR3 nucleotides read TGTGCCAGCAGCGCCCAGGGGTACGAGCAGTACTTC.

The chain couples TRBV5-5 to TRBJ1-2; 12 bases line up with TRBD1. The germline gives CDR1 SGHKS, CDR2 YYEKEE (reference sequence). This CDR3 is built from 17 residues. Trimming at V came to 4 bases and at J to 5 bases, leaving 12 bases not matched to a gene. The CDR3 here is CASSDRDRGRGGYGYTF. CDR3 nucleotide sequence: TGTGCCAGCAGCGACCGGGACAGGGGGCGCGGAGGGTATGGCTACACCTTC. Full variable domain (outside the CDR3, taken from reference TRBV5-5 and TRBJ1-2): DAGVTQSPTHLIKTRGQQVTLRCSPISGHKSVSWYQQVLGQGPQFIFQYYEKEERGRGNFPDRFSARQFPNYSSELNVNALLLGDSALYLCASSDRDRGRGGYGYTFGSGTRLTVV.

This clone was counted once. The genes are TRBV5-1 and TRBJ2-7, with D possibly TRBD1 on 6 matching bases. Germline values: CDR1 SGHRS, CDR2 YFSETQ. CDR3 length equals 12 residues. With 4 bases removed from V and 6 bases from J, the gap between germline ends came to 11 bases. CDR3 sequence reads: CASSATGLEQYF. Written as DNA, the CDR3 is TGCGCCAGCAGCGCGACAGGCCTCGAGCAGTACTTC. The complete variable domain, with remaining parts taken from reference TRBV5-1 and TRBJ2-7, reads KAGVTQTPRYLIKTRGQQVTLSCSPISGHRSVSWYQQTPGQGLQFLFEYFSETQRNKGNFPGRFSGRQFSNSRSEMNVSTLELGDSALYLCASSATGLEQYFGPGTRLTVT.

The rearrangement joins TRBV13 to TRBJ2-3; D unresolved. Germline assignment: CDR1 PRHDT and CDR2 FYEKMQ (reference sequence). The CDR3 has 13 residues. The V gene lost 7 bases and the J gene lost 0 bases, with 8 bases spanning the gap. DNA of the CDR3: TGTGCCAGCACCTATCCTAGCACAGATACGCAGTATTTT. It is translated as CASTYPSTDTQYF.

The sample holds one count of this clone. V and J are TRBV18 and TRBJ1-3; tentatively, D is TRBD1 (5 bases). CDR1 is KGHSH, CDR2 LQKENI, per germline. The CDR3 has 13 residues. V was pared by 6 bases and J by 4 bases, with 10 bases between. The CDR3 sequence is CASSNGGGNTIYF. The DNA of the CDR3 is TGTGCCAGCTCCAACGGGGGAGGAAACACCATATATTTT.

The genes are TRBV6-6 and TRBJ1-1; tentatively, D is TRBD1 (6 bases). The V gene's germline CDR1 is MNHNY and CDR2 SVGAGI (reference sequence). The CDR3 loop spans 15 amino acids. Trimming pared 4 bases from V and 3 bases from J, leaving 15 bases between. CDR3 DNA: TGTGCCAGCAGTTTAGGGGGAATGGCGGACACTGAAGCTTTCTTT. Translating gives CASSLGGMADTEAFF.

CDR3 region: CASSVVKGPSTEAFF. For the CDR3, the DNA is TGTGCCAGCAGCGTAGTTAAGGGGCCGAGCACTGAAGCTTTCTTT. V is TRBV9 and J is TRBJ1-1, with D perhaps matching TRBD1 (5 bases). Germline assignment: CDR1 SGDLS and CDR2 YYNGEE. Trimming stripped 0 bases from V and 4 bases from J, with 13 bases between. This CDR3 contains 15 residues.

The V gene is TRBV7-9, the J gene TRBJ2-7; TRBD1 agrees at 7 bases. V was pared by 5 bases and J by 3 bases, with 7 bases of the junction left unmatched. The CDR3 consists of 14 residues. The germline gives CDR1 SEHNR, CDR2 FQNEAQ (reference sequence). This CDR3 reads CASSLDRTIYEQYF. In DNA form, the CDR3 reads TGTGCCAGCAGCCTGGACAGGACAATCTACGAGCAGTACTTC.

The chain couples TRBV11-2 to TRBJ2-3; no clear D gene. CDR3 length: 13 amino acids. Per germline, CDR1 SGHAT and CDR2 FQNNGV. V lost 5 bases and J 1 base, leaving 7 bases between the germline ends. This chain's CDR3 is CASSPPGTDTQYF. Here the CDR3 DNA reads TGTGCCAGCAGCCCGCCAGGCACAGATACGCAGTATTTT.

The chain couples TRBV7-3 to TRBJ2-1; 9 positions agree with TRBD2. CDR1 and CDR2 (germline): SGHTA, FQGTGA. CDR3 length: 15 amino acids. Losses at the gene ends were 4 bases for V and 6 bases for J; bases not matched to a gene: 7. The CDR3 DNA reads as TGTGCCAGCAGCTCCCCCGGGACTAGCACCAATGAGCAGTTCTTC. Amino acids: CASSSPGTSTNEQFF.

The chain recombines TRBV30 with TRBJ2-1; 8 nucleotides agree with TRBD2. J was trimmed by 2 bases and V by 0 bases; bases with no gene match: 3. Germline V lookup: CDR1 GTSNPN, CDR2 SVGIG (reference sequence). The CDR3 has 15 amino acids. The CDR3 region is CAWSVRGGPYNEQFF. The CDR3 DNA reads TGTGCCTGGAGTGTACGGGGGGGCCCCTACAATGAGCAGTTCTTC. The entire variable domain, with the rest obtained from reference TRBV30 and TRBJ2-1, is as follows: SQTIHQWPATLVQPVGSPLSLECTVEGTSNPNLYWYRQAAGRGLQLLFYSVGIGQISSEVPQNLSASRPQDRQFILSSKKLLLSDSGFYLCAWSVRGGPYNEQFFGPGTRLTVL.

A word on this clone: The germline gene is not matched at one end of the junction; a read error may be the cause. V and J are TRBV27 and TRBJ2-1; 7 bases match TRBD1. Looked up from germline, CDR1 is MNHEY and CDR2 is SMNVEV (reference sequence). CDR3 length equals 14 residues. The CDR3 nucleotides read TGTGCCAGCAGTTTCTATGCAGGGGGACCACTCCAGGTCTTC. Amino acids: CASSFYAGGPLQVF.

This chain joins TRBV12-5 and TRBJ1-1; D is perhaps TRBD1 (5 bases). Per the germline V gene, CDR1 is LGHNT and CDR2 is FRNRAP. The CDR3 has 17 amino acids. Trimming stripped 4 bases from V and 0 bases from J, with 18 bases between. CDR3 DNA sequence: TGTGCTAGTGGTTCTAATCAGGGTGGAACAATGAACACTGAAGCTTTCTTT. This codes for CASGSNQGGTMNTEAFF. Combining the CDR3 with reference TRBV12-5 and TRBJ1-1 gives the whole variable domain DARVTQTPRHKVTEMGQEVTMRCQPILGHNTVFWYRQTMMQGLELLAYFRNRAPLDDSGMPKDRFSAEMPDATLATLKIQPSEPRDSAVYFCASGSNQGGTMNTEAFFGQGTRLTVV.

The J gene is TRBJ1-1, the V gene TRBV19; possibly TRBD1 for D (5 bases). This CDR3 contains 16 residues. Germline loops: CDR1 LNHDA, CDR2 SQIVND (reference sequence). V was clipped by 5 bases and J by 0 bases, with 16 bases between them. The CDR3 loop reads CASSPLLTDLNTEAFF. The CDR3, as DNA: TGTGCCAGTAGTCCCCTCCTGACAGATCTGAACACTGAAGCTTTCTTT.

CDR3 sequence reads: CASSELAYTNTGELFF. CDR3 nucleotides: TGTGCCAGCAGTGAACTAGCGTATACGAACACCGGGGAGCTGTTTTTT. The rearrangement uses TRBV6-1 and TRBJ2-2; tentatively, D is TRBD2 (6 bases). The V end lost 2 bases, the J end lost 0 bases, and 10 bases lay between the germline ends. Germline assignment: CDR1 MNHNS and CDR2 SASEGT. The CDR3 length is 16 residues.

V usage is TRBV28 and J usage is TRBJ2-7; the match to TRBD2 covers 7 bases. The CDR3 extends over 12 amino acids. The V segment lost 3 bases and the J segment 5 bases; nucleotides outside the gene matches: 1. Per the germline V gene, CDR1 is MDHEN and CDR2 is SYDVKM. CDR3 amino acids: CASSFGRDEQYF. The DNA for the CDR3 is TGTGCCAGCAGTTTTGGGAGGGACGAGCAGTACTTC.

This clone was picked up one time. The genes are TRBV2 and TRBJ1-3, with D tentatively TRBD1 (5 bases). V lost 4 bases to trimming and J lost 0 bases, with 10 bases between them. Looked up from germline, CDR1 is SNHLY and CDR2 is FYNNEI. CDR3 length: 15 amino acids. This chain's CDR3 is CASSAQGYSGNTIYF. CDR3 DNA sequence: TGTGCCAGCAGTGCTCAGGGCTACTCTGGAAACACCATATATTTT.

The gene calls are TRBV5-4 and TRBJ2-2; the D is unclear. Trimming shortened V by 3 bases and J by 4 bases, and 4 bases separated the two germline ends. CDR3 size: 12 residues. From germline, CDR1 is SGHNT and CDR2 YYREEE (reference sequence). The CDR3 region is CASSYGTGELFF. The CDR3 nucleotides are TGTGCCAGCAGCTACGGCACCGGGGAGCTGTTTTTT.